This TCR beta chain was profiled in a study of T cell responses to AZD1222 COVID-19 vaccine. Study-level points and caveats: Within unmutated variant regions lay the reported targets of nearly half of spike-specific TCRs. Only 5 to 7 individuals given AZD1222 were seropositive at baseline. Dominant at 160-218 and 743-854, vaccine-associated CD4 TCRs also spanned spike. There were repertoire samples only from the period after the peak T cell response.

Using immunoSEQ multiplex PCR, the repertoire was profiled, and TCRdb retains in-frame clones only, with some absent. Of approximately 130,000 clones in the sample, 92% were seen once. About this clone: Its target is unknown.

With V trimmed by 4 bases and J by 7 bases, 5 bases remained unmatched. The germline CDR1 and CDR2 sequences are SGHRS and YFSETQ. The CDR3 is made up of 13 amino acids. The sample consisted of peripheral blood, taken on day 0 of AZD1222 vaccination. The rearrangement joins TRBV5-1 to TRBJ1-2; TRBD1 matches at 9 bases. The TCR sequence derives from an adult in good health. The CDR3 DNA reads as TGCGCCAGCAGCCTGGGACAGGGCCTTGGCTACACCTTC. Residues: CASSLGQGLGYTF.